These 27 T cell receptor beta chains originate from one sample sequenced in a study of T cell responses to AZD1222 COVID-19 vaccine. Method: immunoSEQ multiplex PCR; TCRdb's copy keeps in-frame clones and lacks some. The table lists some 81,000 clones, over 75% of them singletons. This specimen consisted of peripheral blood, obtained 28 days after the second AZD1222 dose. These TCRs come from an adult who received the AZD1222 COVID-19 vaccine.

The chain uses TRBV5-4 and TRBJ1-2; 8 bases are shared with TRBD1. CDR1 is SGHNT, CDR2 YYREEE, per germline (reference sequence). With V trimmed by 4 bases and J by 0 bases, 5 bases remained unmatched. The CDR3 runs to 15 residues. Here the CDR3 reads CASSLRGRTNYGYTF. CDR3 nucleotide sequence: TGTGCCAGCAGCCTCAGGGGGCGAACTAACTATGGCTACACCTTC. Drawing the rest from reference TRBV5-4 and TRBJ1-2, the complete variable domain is ETGVTQSPTHLIKTRGQQVTLRCSSQSGHNTVSWYQQALGQGPQFIFQYYREEENGRGNFPPRFSGLQFPNYSSELNVNALELDDSALYLCASSLRGRTNYGYTFGSGTRLTVV.

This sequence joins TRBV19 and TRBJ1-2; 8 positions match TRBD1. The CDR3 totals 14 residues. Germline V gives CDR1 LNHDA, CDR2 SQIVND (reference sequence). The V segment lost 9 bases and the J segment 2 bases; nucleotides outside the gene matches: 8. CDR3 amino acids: CASLGQGANYGYTF. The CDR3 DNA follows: TGTGCCAGCCTCGGACAGGGCGCGAACTATGGCTACACCTTC.

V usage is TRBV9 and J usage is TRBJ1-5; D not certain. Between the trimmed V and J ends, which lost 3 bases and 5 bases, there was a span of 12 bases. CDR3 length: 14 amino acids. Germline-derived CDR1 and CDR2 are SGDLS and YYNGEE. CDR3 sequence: CASSAGPIDQPQHF. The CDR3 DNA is TGTGCCAGCAGCGCCGGACCGATCGATCAGCCCCAGCATTTT.

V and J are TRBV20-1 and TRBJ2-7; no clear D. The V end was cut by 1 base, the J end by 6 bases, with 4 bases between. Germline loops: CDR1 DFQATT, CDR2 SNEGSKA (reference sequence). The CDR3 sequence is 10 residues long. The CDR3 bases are TGCAGTGCTAGAGCGCGCGAGCAGTACTTC. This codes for CSARAREQYF.

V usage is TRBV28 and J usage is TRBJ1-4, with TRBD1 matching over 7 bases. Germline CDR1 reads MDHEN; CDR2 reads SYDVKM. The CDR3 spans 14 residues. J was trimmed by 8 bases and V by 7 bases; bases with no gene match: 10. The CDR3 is CASKSTGVEEKLFF. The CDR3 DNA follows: TGTGCCAGCAAGAGTACAGGGGTGGAAGAAAAACTGTTTTTT. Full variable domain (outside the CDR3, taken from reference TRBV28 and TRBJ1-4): DVKVTQSSRYLVKRTGEKVFLECVQDMDHENMFWYRQDPGLGLRLIYFSYDVKMKEKGDIPEGYSVSREKKERFSLILESASTNQTSMYLCASKSTGVEEKLFFGSGTQLSVL.

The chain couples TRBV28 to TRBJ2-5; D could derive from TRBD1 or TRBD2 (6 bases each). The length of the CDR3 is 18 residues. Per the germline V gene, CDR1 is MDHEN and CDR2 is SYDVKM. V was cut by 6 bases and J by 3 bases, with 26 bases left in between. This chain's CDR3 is CASRTPGGGWGRKETQYF. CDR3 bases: TGTGCCAGCAGAACCCCCGGGGGCGGGTGGGGGAGGAAAGAGACCCAGTACTTC.

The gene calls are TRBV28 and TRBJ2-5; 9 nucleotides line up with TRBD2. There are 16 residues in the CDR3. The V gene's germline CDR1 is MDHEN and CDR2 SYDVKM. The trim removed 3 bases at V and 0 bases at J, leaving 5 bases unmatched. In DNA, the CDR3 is TGTGCCAGCAGTTTTCTTAGCGGGGGATACCAAGAGACCCAGTACTTC. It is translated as CASSFLSGGYQETQYF. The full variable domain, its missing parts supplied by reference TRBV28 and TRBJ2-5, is DVKVTQSSRYLVKRTGEKVFLECVQDMDHENMFWYRQDPGLGLRLIYFSYDVKMKEKGDIPEGYSVSREKKERFSLILESASTNQTSMYLCASSFLSGGYQETQYFGPGTRLLVL.

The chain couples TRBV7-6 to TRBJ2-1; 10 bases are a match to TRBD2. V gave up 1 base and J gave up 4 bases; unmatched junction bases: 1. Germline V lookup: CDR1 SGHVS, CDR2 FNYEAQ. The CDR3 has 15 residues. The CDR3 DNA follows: TGTGCCAGCAGCTTAGAAGCGGGGGGGTACAATGAGCAGTTCTTC. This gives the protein CASSLEAGGYNEQFF.

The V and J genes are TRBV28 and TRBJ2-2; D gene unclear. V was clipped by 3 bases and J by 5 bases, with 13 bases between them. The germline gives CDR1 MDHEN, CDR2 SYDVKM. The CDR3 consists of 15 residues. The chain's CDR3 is CASSFGHKETGELFF. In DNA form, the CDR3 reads TGTGCCAGCAGTTTTGGGCATAAGGAGACCGGGGAGCTGTTTTTT.

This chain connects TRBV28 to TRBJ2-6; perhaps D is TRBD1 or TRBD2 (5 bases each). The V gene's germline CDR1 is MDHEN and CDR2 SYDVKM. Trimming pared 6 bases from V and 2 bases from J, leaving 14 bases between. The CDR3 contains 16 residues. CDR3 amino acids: CASRGGGPTGANVLTF. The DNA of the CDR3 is TGTGCCAGCAGGGGTGGGGGACCTACTGGGGCCAACGTCCTGACTTTC. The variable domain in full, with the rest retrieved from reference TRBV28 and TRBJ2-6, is DVKVTQSSRYLVKRTGEKVFLECVQDMDHENMFWYRQDPGLGLRLIYFSYDVKMKEKGDIPEGYSVSREKKERFSLILESASTNQTSMYLCASRGGGPTGANVLTFGAGSRLTVL.

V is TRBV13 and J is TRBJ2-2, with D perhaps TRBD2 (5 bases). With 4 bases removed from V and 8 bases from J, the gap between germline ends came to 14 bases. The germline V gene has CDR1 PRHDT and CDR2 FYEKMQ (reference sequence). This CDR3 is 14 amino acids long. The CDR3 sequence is CASSSMDLGGELFF. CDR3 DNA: TGTGCCAGCAGCTCCATGGACTTGGGTGGGGAGCTGTTTTTT. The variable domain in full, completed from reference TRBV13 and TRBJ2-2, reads AAGVIQSPRHLIKEKRETATLKCYPIPRHDTVYWYQQGPGQDPQFLISFYEKMQSDKGSIPDRFSAQQFSDYHSELNMSSLELGDSALYFCASSSMDLGGELFFGEGSRLTVL.

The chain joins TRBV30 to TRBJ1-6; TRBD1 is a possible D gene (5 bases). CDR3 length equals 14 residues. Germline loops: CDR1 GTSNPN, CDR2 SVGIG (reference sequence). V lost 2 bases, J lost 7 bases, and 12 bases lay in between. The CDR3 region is CAWSNGGNNSPLHF. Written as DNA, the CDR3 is TGTGCCTGGAGTAATGGGGGTAACAATTCACCCCTCCACTTT.

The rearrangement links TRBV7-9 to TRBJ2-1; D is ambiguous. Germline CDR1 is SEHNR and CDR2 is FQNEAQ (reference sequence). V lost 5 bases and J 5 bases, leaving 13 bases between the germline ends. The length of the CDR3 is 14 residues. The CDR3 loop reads CASSHPPPDNEQFF. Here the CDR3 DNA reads TGTGCCAGCAGCCATCCCCCCCCCGACAATGAGCAGTTCTTC.

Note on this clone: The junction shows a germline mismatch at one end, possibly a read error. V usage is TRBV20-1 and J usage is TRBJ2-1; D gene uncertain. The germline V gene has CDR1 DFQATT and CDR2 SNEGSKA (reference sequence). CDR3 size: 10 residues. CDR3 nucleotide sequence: TGCAGTGCTAGATACATTGAGCAGTTCTTC. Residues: CSARYIEQFF.

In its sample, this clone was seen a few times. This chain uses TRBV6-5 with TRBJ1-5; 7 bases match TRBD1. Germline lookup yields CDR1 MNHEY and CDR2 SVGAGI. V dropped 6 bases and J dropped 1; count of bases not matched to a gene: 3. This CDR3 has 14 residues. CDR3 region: CASSRDRSNQPQHF. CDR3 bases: TGTGCCAGCAGCCGGGACAGAAGCAATCAGCCCCAGCATTTT.

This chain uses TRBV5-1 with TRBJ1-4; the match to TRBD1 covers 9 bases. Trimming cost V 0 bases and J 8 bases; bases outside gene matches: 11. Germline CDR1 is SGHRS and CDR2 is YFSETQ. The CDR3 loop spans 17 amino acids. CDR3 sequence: CASSLAPGQGSNEKLFF. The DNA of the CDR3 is TGCGCCAGCAGCTTGGCCCCAGGACAGGGGAGCAACGAAAAACTGTTTTTT.

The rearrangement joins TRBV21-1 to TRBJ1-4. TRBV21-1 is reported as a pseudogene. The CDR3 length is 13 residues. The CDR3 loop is CARSGTTNEKLFF. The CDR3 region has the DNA TGTGCCAGGTCCGGGACAACTAATGAAAAACTGTTTTTT.

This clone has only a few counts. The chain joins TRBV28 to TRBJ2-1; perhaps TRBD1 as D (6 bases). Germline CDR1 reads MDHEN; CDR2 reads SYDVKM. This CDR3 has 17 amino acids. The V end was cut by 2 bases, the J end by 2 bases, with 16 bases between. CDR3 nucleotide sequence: TGTGCCAGCAGTTTACCCCAAGGACAGCCGACCTACAATGAGCAGTTCTTC. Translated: CASSLPQGQPTYNEQFF.

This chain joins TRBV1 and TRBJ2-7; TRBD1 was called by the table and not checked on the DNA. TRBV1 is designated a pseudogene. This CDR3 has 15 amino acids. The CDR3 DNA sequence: TGCACCAGCAGCCAACGACAGGGGGCAGAAAACGAGCAGTACTTC. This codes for CTSSQRQGAENEQYF.

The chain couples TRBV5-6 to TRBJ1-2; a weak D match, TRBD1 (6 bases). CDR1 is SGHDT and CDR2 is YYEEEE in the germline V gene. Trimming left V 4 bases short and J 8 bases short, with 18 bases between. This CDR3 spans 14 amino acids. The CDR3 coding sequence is TGTGCCAGCAGCCGCCAGGGGACTGGTTTAGGCTACACCTTC. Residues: CASSRQGTGLGYTF.

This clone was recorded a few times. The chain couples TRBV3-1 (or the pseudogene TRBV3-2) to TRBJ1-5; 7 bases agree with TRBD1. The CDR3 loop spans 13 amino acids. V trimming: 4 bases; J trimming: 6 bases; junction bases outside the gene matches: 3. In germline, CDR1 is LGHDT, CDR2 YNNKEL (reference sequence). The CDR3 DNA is TGTGCCAGCAGCCGAGGGGGCAGTCAGCCCCAGCATTTT. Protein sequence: CASSRGGSQPQHF.

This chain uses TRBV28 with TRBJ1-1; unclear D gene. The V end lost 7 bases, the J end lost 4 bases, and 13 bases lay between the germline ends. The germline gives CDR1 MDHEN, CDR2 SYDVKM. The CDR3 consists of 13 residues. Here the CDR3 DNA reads TGTGCCAGCAACCCTACGGGTGGCACTGAAGCTTTCTTT. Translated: CASNPTGGTEAFF.

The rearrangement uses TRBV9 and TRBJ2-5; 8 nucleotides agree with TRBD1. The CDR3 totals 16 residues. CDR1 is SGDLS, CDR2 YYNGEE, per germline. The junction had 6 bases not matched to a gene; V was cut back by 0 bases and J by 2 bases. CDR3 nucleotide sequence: TGTGCCAGCAGCGTAGTAGGGGGGACAGGTCAAGAGACCCAGTACTTC. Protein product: CASSVVGGTGQETQYF.

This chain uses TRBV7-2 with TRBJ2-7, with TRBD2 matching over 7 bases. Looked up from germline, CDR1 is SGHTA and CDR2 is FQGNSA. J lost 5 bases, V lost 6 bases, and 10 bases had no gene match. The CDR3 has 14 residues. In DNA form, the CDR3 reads TGTGCCAGCAGGCGGGGGAGGGGCCCCCACGAGCAGTACTTC. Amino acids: CASRRGRGPHEQYF.

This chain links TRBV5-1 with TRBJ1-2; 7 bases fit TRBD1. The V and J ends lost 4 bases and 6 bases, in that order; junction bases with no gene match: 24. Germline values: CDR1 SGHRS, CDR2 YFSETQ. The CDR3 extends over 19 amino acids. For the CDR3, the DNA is TGCGCCAGCAGCCAGACCCATGATACATTTGGGACAGTAGCGGATGGCTACACCTTC. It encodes CASSQTHDTFGTVADGYTF. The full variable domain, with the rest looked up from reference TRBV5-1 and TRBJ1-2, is KAGVTQTPRYLIKTRGQQVTLSCSPISGHRSVSWYQQTPGQGLQFLFEYFSETQRNKGNFPGRFSGRQFSNSRSEMNVSTLELGDSALYLCASSQTHDTFGTVADGYTFGSGTRLTVV.

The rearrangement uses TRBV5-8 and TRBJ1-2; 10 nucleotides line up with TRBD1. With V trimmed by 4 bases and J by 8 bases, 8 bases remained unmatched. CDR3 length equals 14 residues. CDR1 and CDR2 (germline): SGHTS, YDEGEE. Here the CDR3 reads CASSLDRGREGYTF. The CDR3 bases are TGTGCCAGCAGCCTGGACAGGGGGAGGGAAGGCTACACCTTC.

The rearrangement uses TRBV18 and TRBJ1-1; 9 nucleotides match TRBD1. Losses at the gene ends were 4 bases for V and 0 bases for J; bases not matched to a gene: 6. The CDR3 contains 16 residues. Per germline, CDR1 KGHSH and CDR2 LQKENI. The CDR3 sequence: CASSLDRGYLNTEAFF. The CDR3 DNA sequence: TGTGCCAGCTCACTTGACAGGGGGTACTTGAACACTGAAGCTTTCTTT.